This T cell receptor (beta chain) was found in a study of blood T cells in healthy people across ages. Using a J-beta primer mix together with a sample-barcoded 5' primer, a second PCR was run for roughly 6 to 12 cycles. TCRdb passed the 5' RACE reads through MiXCR, listing each CDR3 protein once. This sample carries around 1,600,000 distinct CDR3 sequences, approximately 39% of them seen once, and the ten largest clones take just over 4%. The origin of this receptor is a woman younger than 30 in good health. What was sequenced was blood.

CDR3 amino acids: CASKTDRGPNQPQHF. CDR3 coding DNA: TGTGCCAGCAAGACGGACAGGGGGCCGAATCAGCCCCAGCATTTT. The chain has TRBV6-5 and TRBJ1-5; TRBD1 matches 11 bases. The V gene's germline CDR1 is MNHEY and CDR2 SVGAGI. Trimming took 7 bases from V and 4 from J; bases not matched to a gene: 6. CDR3 length: 15 amino acids.